Presented here are 19 T cell receptor beta chains from one specimen sequenced in a study of shared clonotypes between healthy human individuals. Sequencing was performed with immunoSEQ multiplex PCR; in TCRdb, only in-frame clones are kept and a portion is missing. The repertoire holds approximately 1.9 million clones, with roughly 95% as singletons. CD45RO-negative CD8 cells positively selected for CCR7 made up the naive population, which excluded terminally differentiated effector memory CD45RA+ cells. Material for sequencing was naive CD8+ T cells from PBMCs. These receptors were collected from a young man in good health. Some clones in this sample may be carry-over from other donors' samples.

V and J are TRBV6-1 and TRBJ2-7; tentatively, D is TRBD1 (5 bases). Germline V gene lookup returns CDR1 MNHNS and CDR2 SASEGT. This CDR3 spans 13 amino acids. Trimming left V 7 bases short and J 2 bases short, with 12 bases between. CDR3 sequence reads: CASKAGNTYEQYF. CDR3 bases: TGTGCCAGCAAAGCAGGGAACACCTACGAGCAGTACTTC.

The chain carries TRBV7-8 and TRBJ2-3, with D perhaps TRBD1 or TRBD2 (5 bases each). CDR3 length: 14 residues. V lost 8 bases and J 3 bases, leaving 15 bases between the germline ends. Germline CDR1 is SGHVS and CDR2 is FQNEAQ. CDR3 in amino acids: CASSPGRRTDTQYF. The DNA of the CDR3 is TGTGCCAGCTCGCCGGGACGTCGAACAGATACGCAGTATTTT. Filled out from reference TRBV7-8 and TRBJ2-3, the complete variable domain reads GAGVSQSPRYKVAKRGQDVALRCDPISGHVSLFWYQQALGQGPEFLTYFQNEAQLDKSGLPSDRFFAERPEGSVSTLKIQRTQQEDSAVYLCASSPGRRTDTQYFGPGTRLTVL.

J is TRBJ2-5 and V is TRBV7-9; 8 nucleotides line up with TRBD2. J lost 2 bases, V lost 2 bases, and 7 bases had no gene match. Germline V CDR1 and CDR2: SEHNR, FQNEAQ (reference sequence). The CDR3 has 16 amino acids. The DNA for the CDR3 is TGTGCCAGCAGCTTATCACCTAGCGGGTTACAAGAGACCCAGTACTTC. Translation gives CASSLSPSGLQETQYF.

This sequence joins TRBV7-2 and TRBJ2-1; 10 nucleotides align to TRBD2. CDR1 and CDR2 from the germline V gene are SGHTA and FQGNSA. CDR3 size: 14 residues. V lost 7 bases and J lost 6; bases outside the gene matches: 6. The CDR3 DNA reads as TGTGCCAGCACCATGCGGACTAGCGGCAATGAGCAGTTCTTC. It translates to CASTMRTSGNEQFF.

Note on this clone: Other DNA sequences in the sample encode the same CDR3. V and J are TRBV19 and TRBJ2-7, with a tentative D call TRBD1 (6 bases). Between the trimmed V and J ends, which lost 8 bases and 4 bases, there was a span of 15 bases. Germline V gene data show CDR1 as LNHDA and CDR2 as SQIVND (reference sequence). The CDR3 consists of 13 residues. Here the CDR3 reads CASSGTQGYEQYF. The CDR3 DNA sequence: TGTGCCAGTTCCGGGACACAAGGTTACGAGCAGTACTTC.

The gene calls are TRBV5-1 and TRBJ1-1; possible D gene TRBD1, 5 bases. Germline lookup yields CDR1 SGHRS and CDR2 YFSETQ. There are 15 residues in the CDR3. V gave up 4 bases and J gave up 3 bases, with 16 bases separating them. The CDR3 loop reads CASSPGPAWDTEAFF. CDR3 DNA sequence: TGCGCCAGCAGCCCGGGACCAGCCTGGGACACTGAAGCTTTCTTT.

V usage is TRBV7-2 and J usage is TRBJ2-7, with D possibly TRBD2 on 5 matching bases. Germline values: CDR1 SGHTA, CDR2 FQGNSA. The CDR3 consists of 15 residues. The V gene lost 1 base and the J gene lost 0 bases, with 10 bases spanning the gap. This CDR3 is CASSLGIGDSYEQYF. CDR3 coding DNA: TGTGCCAGCAGCTTAGGAATCGGGGACTCCTACGAGCAGTACTTC.

The chain combines TRBV4-1 with TRBJ1-1; D possibly corresponds to TRBD1 (6 bases). CDR1 and CDR2 (germline): MGHRA, YSYEKL. The CDR3 is made up of 13 amino acids. The ends were cut back, 4 bases at V and 6 bases at J, with 12 bases in the middle. The CDR3 sequence: CASSRGADSEAFF. The CDR3 DNA follows: TGCGCCAGCAGCCGGGGGGCCGATTCTGAAGCTTTCTTT.

V usage is TRBV9 and J usage is TRBJ2-5, with TRBD2 matching over 12 bases. Germline V gene sequence: CDR1 SGDLS, CDR2 YYNGEE. The junction had 16 bases not matched to a gene; V was cut back by 5 bases and J by 5 bases. The CDR3 covers 18 residues. The CDR3 spells CASRPRLAGVLGPETQYF. CDR3 bases: TGTGCCAGCAGACCCCGACTAGCGGGAGTTTTGGGTCCTGAGACCCAGTACTTC.

The chain has TRBV7-9 and TRBJ2-1; TRBD2 is a possible D gene (6 bases). In germline, CDR1 is SEHNR, CDR2 FQNEAQ (reference sequence). The CDR3 extends over 15 amino acids. The V gene lost 2 bases and the J gene lost 4 bases, with 12 bases spanning the gap. CDR3 sequence (DNA): TGTGCCAGCAGCTTACGGGCGGGGATTTACAATGAGCAGTTCTTC. It is translated as CASSLRAGIYNEQFF.

DNA of the CDR3: TGCGCCAGCAGTGATGGCGGGACCCCTTCCTACGAGCAGTACTTC. This codes for CASSDGGTPSYEQYF. The rearrangement uses TRBV10-2 and TRBJ2-7; D possibly corresponds to TRBD2 (6 bases). The CDR3 sequence is 15 residues long. V lost 3 bases and J 1 base, leaving 13 bases between the germline ends. Germline CDR1 reads WSHSY; CDR2 reads SAAADI.

This sequence joins TRBV4-1 and TRBJ1-4, with D possibly TRBD1 on 6 matching bases. Trimming pared 6 bases from V and 8 bases from J, leaving 19 bases between. Germline V gene data show CDR1 as MGHRA and CDR2 as YSYEKL. CDR3 length: 15 residues. The CDR3: CASRQLTRGGEKLFF. CDR3 nucleotide sequence: TGCGCCAGCAGGCAGCTAACCAGGGGAGGGGAAAAACTGTTTTTT.

This clone was seen only a few times. DNA for the CDR3: TGTGCCAGCAGTATACAGGGTGGGTATAGCAATCAGCCCCAGCATTTT. Translated: CASSIQGGYSNQPQHF. The chain uses TRBV28 and TRBJ1-5, with D possibly matching TRBD1 (6 bases). V lost 5 bases and J 0 bases, leaving 14 bases between the germline ends. CDR1 and CDR2 from the germline V gene are MDHEN and SYDVKM. This CDR3 has 16 amino acids.

Concerning this clone itself: This sample includes further DNA sequences coding for the same CDR3. The rearrangement links TRBV27 to TRBJ1-2; a possible D gene is TRBD1 (6 bases). The germline CDR1 and CDR2 sequences are MNHEY and SMNVEV (reference sequence). This CDR3 comprises 13 residues. Trimming stripped 5 bases from V and 4 bases from J, with 11 bases between. The CDR3 protein is CASSLGQTYGYTF. CDR3 DNA sequence: TGTGCCAGCAGTCTCGGACAGACCTATGGCTACACCTTC.

J is TRBJ2-1 and V is TRBV6-4; the D gene is possibly TRBD1 (6 bases). The CDR3 runs 16 residues. Trimming cost V 5 bases and J 2 bases, with 16 bases left between them. The germline V gene encodes CDR1 MRHNA and CDR2 SNTAGT. Here the CDR3 DNA reads TGTGCCAGCAGTCAACAGGGTGTGGGGACCTACAATGAGCAGTTCTTC. Translation: CASSQQGVGTYNEQFF.

The CDR3 is CASRTRQGVTGELFF. In DNA, the CDR3 is TGTGCCAGCAGAACCCGACAGGGGGTCACCGGGGAGCTGTTTTTT. The rearrangement joins TRBV2 to TRBJ2-2, with 9 bases that match TRBD1. Per germline, CDR1 SNHLY and CDR2 FYNNEI. V was clipped by 6 bases and J by 4 bases; unmatched bases: 6. The CDR3 is 15 amino acids.

The J gene is TRBJ1-2, the V gene TRBV6-5; D remains unclear. V lost 0 bases to trimming and J lost 0 bases, with 11 bases between them. CDR1 is MNHEY, CDR2 SVGAGI, per germline. This CDR3 contains 16 residues. CDR3 in amino acids: CASSYSGITANYGYTF. The CDR3 DNA sequence: TGTGCCAGCAGTTACTCCGGGATAACTGCTAACTATGGCTACACCTTC.

The rearrangement links TRBV6-1 to TRBJ1-3; D uncertain. V was clipped by 6 bases and J by 0 bases, with 9 bases between them. The CDR3 is 14 amino acids. CDR1 and CDR2 (germline): MNHNS, SASEGT. This CDR3 is CASSNFLSGNTIYF. CDR3 sequence (DNA): TGTGCCAGCAGCAATTTCCTCTCTGGAAACACCATATATTTT.

The rearrangement joins TRBV4-2 to TRBJ2-1; TRBD2 is a possible D gene (6 bases). The CDR3 contains 14 residues. V shed 4 bases and J shed 5 bases, with 12 bases lying between them. The germline CDR1 and CDR2 sequences are LGHNA and YNFKEQ. CDR3 protein: CASSLSQRDNEQFF. In DNA, the CDR3 is TGTGCCAGCAGCCTATCGCAGCGGGACAATGAGCAGTTCTTC.